These T cell receptor beta chains were read from a single sample in a study of T cell changes during pregnancy in multiple sclerosis. Some clones are missing from TCRdb's copy, which holds only in-frame ones; the method was immunoSEQ multiplex PCR. The sample has fewer than 65,000 clones; more than 90% are singletons. Source: peripheral blood, taken in the first trimester of pregnancy. Receptor source: a female donor in good health, enrolled as a control in a pregnancy study. Each CDR3 is given without its conserved first and last residue. Rows may omit the clone size; those that give it use once, few, many or a size class.

V gene,clone size,J gene,CDR3 protein
TRBV7-6,.,TRBJ1-1,ASSLEQNTEAF
TRBV19,.,TRBJ1-2,ASSLTIYGYT
TRBV5-1,.,TRBJ1-2,ASSLGPLQGLHGYT
TRBV6-5,few,TRBJ1-1,ASATQGSAF
TRBV5-6,once,TRBJ2-1,ASSFLGLEGNEQF
TRBV11-3,.,TRBJ1-3,ASSPGGQGKSGNTIY
TRBV15,.,TRBJ1-1,ATSMAGNTEAF
TRBV27,.,TRBJ2-6,ASSLGGFGSGANVLT
TRBV11-2,.,TRBJ2-3,ASSSLERGGADTQY
TRBV11-2,.,TRBJ1-2,ASSTGQAYGYT